This T cell receptor beta chain was sequenced for a study of CD8 T cells in ankylosing spondylitis (dated by TCRdb to the late 2010s). The study in broad terms: To find TCR variants linked to disease, the study profiled T cell receptor beta repertoires in ankylosing spondylitis patients and healthy donors. The full study cohort comprised some 27 ankylosing spondylitis patients and 85 to 120 healthy donors. Peripheral blood samples were taken, and synovial fluid was additionally collected from ankylosing spondylitis patients. Summary of the overall study and its limitations: Some of the motif variants had been reported before in the synovial fluid and blood of reactive arthritis patients, a finding that suggests common disease-initiation mechanisms. Blood from ankylosing spondylitis patients appeared to be characterized by a TCR beta motif made up of several highly homologous amino acid variants. According to the report, matched synovial fluid samples from ankylosing spondylitis patients were significantly enriched for the disease-linked clones. A CD8+ phenotype was shown by the disease-linked clones, which were found at relatively low frequencies in peripheral blood.

TCRdb records Illumina HiSeq 2500 as the sequencer. TCR beta libraries were prepared by quantitative 5'-RACE with molecular barcodes. The authors processed their data as follows. Disease-linked TCR variants were identified with a new computational method built on a probabilistic model of VDJ rearrangement. The public reads were run again by TCRdb, first through fastp at Q25 and then through MiXCR, and only productive beta chains were kept. Entries that share a CDR3 protein sequence are merged under the most common genes and DNA. These V and J calls derive from TCRdb rather than the authors' analysis. Within this sample are approximately 400,000 distinct CDR3 sequences, with 25% to 30% of them counted one time only. About 0.9% of the sample lies in the top ten. The CDR3 covers 15 residues, taking in both the cysteine and the phenylalanine. Just CDR3 DNA is preserved here, 45 bases in frame from base 1. The germline V gene (reference sequence) yields DFQATT for CDR1 and SNEGSKA for CDR2. Trimming takes 3 bases from V and 0 bases from J, and the germline ends sit 13 bases apart.

Remarks on this clonotype: This clone's antigen is unknown. Base-call qualities are not available, and no considerably larger clone is one nucleotide away.

The origin of this receptor is a male donor with ankylosing spondylitis. Rearrangement joined TRBV20-1 to TRBJ2-3; TRBD2 is a weak D gene call, 7 bases matching. Sample: blood, either unsorted or a sorted T cell fraction (not recorded which). Here the CDR3 is given as CSASGGASSTDTQYF. The DNA sequence is as follows: TGCAGTGCTAGTGGGGGGGCATCAAGCACAGATACGCAGTATTTT.